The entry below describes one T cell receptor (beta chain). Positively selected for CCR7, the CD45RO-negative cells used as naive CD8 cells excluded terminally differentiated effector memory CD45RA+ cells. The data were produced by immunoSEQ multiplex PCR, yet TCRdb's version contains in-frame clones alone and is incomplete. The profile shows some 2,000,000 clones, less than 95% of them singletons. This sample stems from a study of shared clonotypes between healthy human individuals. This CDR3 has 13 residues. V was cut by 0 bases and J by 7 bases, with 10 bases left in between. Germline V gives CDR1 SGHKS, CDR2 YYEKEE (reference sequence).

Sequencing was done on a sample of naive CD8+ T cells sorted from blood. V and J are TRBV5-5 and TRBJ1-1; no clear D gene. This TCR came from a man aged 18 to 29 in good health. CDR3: CASSLGAGVEAFF. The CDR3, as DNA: TGTGCCAGCAGCTTGGGAGCAGGAGTTGAAGCTTTCTTT.